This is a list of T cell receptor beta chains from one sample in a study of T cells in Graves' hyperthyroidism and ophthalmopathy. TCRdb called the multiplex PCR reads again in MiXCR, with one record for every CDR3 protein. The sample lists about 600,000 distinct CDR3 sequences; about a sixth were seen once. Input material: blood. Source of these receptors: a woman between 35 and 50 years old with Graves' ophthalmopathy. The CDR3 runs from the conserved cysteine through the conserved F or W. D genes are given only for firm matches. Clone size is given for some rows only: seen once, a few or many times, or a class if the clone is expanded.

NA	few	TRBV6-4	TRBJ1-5	CASSDAGVGCQPQHF	TGTGCCAGCAGTGACGCAGGGGTGGGTTGTCAGCCCCAGCATTTT
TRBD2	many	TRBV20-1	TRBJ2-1	CSARGLAGTYNEQFF	TGCAGTGCAAGAGGACTAGCGGGTACCTACAATGAGCAGTTCTTC
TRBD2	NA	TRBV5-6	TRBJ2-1	CASSLRRGGFNEQFF	TGTGCCAGCAGCTTGCGCCGGGGGGGCTTCAATGAGCAGTTCTTC
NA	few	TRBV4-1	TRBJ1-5	CASSPRGPNQPQHF	TGCGCCAGCAGCCCCAGGGGACCCAATCAGCCCCAGCATTTT
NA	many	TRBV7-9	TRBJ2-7	CASAGQGYEQYF	TGTGCCAGCGCCGGGCAGGGCTACGAGCAGTACTTC
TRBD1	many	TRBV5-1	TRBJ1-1	CASRMGTGNEAFF	TGCGCCAGCAGGATGGGGACAGGCAATGAAGCTTTCTTT
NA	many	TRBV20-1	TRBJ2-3	CSAPPPGRNIDTQYF	TGCAGTGCTCCACCTCCGGGACGCAACATAGATACGCAGTATTTT
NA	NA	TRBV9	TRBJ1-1	CASSTSGTGEAFF	TGTGCCAGCAGCACCTCAGGGACGGGTGAAGCTTTCTTT
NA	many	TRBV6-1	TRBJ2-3	CASRPKGFSTDTQYF	TGTGCCAGCAGGCCCAAGGGATTCAGCACAGATACGCAGTATTTT
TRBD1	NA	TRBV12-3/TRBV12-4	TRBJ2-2	CASSSESTGDAGEPFF	TGTGCCAGCAGTTCCGAATCGACAGGGGACGCCGGGGAGCCGTTTTTT
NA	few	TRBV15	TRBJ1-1	CATSIASPNTEAFF	TGTGCCACCAGCATAGCAAGCCCGAACACTGAAGCTTTCTTT
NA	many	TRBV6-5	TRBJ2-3	CASSYPPSTEGSTDTQYF	TGTGCCAGCAGTTACCCCCCTTCGACGGAGGGAAGCACAGATACGCAGTATTTT
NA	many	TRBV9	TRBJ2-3	CASSPTDRTDTQYF	TGTGCCAGCAGCCCGACGGATCGCACAGATACGCAGTATTTT
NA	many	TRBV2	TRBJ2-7	CASSEVPGIGYEQYF	TGTGCCAGCAGTGAAGTCCCAGGAATTGGCTACGAGCAGTACTTC
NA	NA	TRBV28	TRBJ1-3	CASSLRGQQTGNTIYF	TGTGCCAGCAGTTTAAGAGGACAGCAGACTGGAAACACCATATATTTT
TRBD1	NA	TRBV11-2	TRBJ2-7	CASSLGDRATGEQYF	TGTGCCAGCAGCTTAGGAGACAGGGCCACCGGCGAGCAGTACTTC
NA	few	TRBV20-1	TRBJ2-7	CSARPLPRGSSYEQYF	TGCAGTGCTAGACCCTTACCCCGGGGGTCAAGCTACGAGCAGTACTTC
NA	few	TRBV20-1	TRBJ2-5	CSANQLAGETQYF	TGCAGTGCCAACCAATTAGCAGGGGAGACCCAGTACTTC
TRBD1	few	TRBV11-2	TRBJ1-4	CASSAGQGGEKLFF	TGTGCCAGCAGCGCCGGACAGGGAGGAGAAAAACTGTTTTTT
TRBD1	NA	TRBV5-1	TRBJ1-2	CASSWGTDRGYTF	TGCGCCAGCAGTTGGGGGACAGATCGAGGCTACACCTTC
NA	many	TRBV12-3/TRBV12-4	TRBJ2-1	CASSNLWYEGTFF	TGTGCCAGCAGTAATCTATGGTACGAGGGTACGTTCTTC
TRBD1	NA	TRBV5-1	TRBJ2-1	CASSPTPGTAYNEQFF	TGCGCCAGCAGCCCTACCCCCGGGACAGCCTACAATGAGCAGTTCTTC
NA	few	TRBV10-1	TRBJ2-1	CASSEGHNNEQFF	TGCGCCAGCAGTGAGGGGCATAACAATGAGCAGTTCTTC
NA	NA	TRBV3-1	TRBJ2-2	CASSQEREELFF	TGTGCCAGCAGCCAAGAGCGGGAGGAGCTGTTTTTT
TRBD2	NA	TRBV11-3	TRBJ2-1	CASSPSGVMEQFF	TGTGCCAGCAGTCCTAGCGGGGTAATGGAGCAGTTCTTC
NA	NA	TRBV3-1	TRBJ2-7	CASSQGPSLRNYEQYF	TGTGCCAGCAGCCAAGGGCCCAGCTTGCGAAACTACGAGCAGTACTTC
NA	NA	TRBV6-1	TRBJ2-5	CASALGTAHGETQYF	TGTGCCAGCGCCCTCGGGACGGCCCATGGGGAGACCCAGTACTTC
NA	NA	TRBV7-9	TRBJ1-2	CTSSPDTLLTGHDYGYTF	TGTACCAGCAGCCCCGATACCCTCCTTACGGGACATGACTATGGCTACACCTTC
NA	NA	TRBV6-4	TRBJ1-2	CARGEQRDYGYTF	TGTGCCCGAGGGGAACAACGTGACTATGGCTACACCTTC
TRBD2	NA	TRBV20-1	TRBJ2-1	CSALGLAGSREQFF	TGCAGTGCTCTCGGACTAGCGGGATCAAGAGAGCAGTTCTTC
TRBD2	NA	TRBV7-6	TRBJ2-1	CASSFGEGHPSSYNEQFF	TGTGCCAGCAGCTTTGGGGAGGGTCACCCCAGCTCCTACAATGAGCAGTTCTTC
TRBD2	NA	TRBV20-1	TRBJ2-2	CSAQGLAGGVGTGELFF	TGCAGTGCTCAGGGACTAGCGGGAGGAGTGGGCACCGGGGAGCTGTTTTTT
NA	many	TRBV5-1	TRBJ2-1	CASSSSLTLRLGYNEQFF	TGCGCCAGCAGCTCGTCATTGACATTGCGTCTGGGCTACAATGAGCAGTTCTTC
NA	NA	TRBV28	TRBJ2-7	CASSATSTASYEQYF	TGTGCCAGCAGTGCAACATCGACCGCCTCCTACGAGCAGTACTTC
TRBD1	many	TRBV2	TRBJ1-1	CASIPIQGARTEAFF	TGTGCCAGCATCCCTATACAGGGGGCAAGGACTGAAGCTTTCTTT
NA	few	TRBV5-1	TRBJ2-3	CASSYFSGSSTDTQYF	TGCGCCAGCAGCTATTTTTCGGGATCTAGCACAGATACGCAGTATTTT
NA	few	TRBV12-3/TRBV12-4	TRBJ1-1	CASSLNLGTEAFF	TGTGCCAGCAGTTTAAATTTAGGGACTGAAGCTTTCTTT
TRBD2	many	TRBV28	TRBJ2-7	CASSSSELAGFYEQYF	TGTGCCAGCAGTTCGTCTGAACTAGCGGGGTTCTACGAGCAGTACTTC
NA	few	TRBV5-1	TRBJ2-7	CASSFAGLNYEQYF	TGCGCCAGCAGCTTCGCAGGGCTAAACTACGAGCAGTACTTC
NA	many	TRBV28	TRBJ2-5	CASNLAGETQYF	TGTGCCAGCAACCTTGCGGGAGAGACCCAGTACTTC
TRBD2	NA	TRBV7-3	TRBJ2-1	CASSLTSGLAGGHGSYNEQFF	TGTGCCAGCAGCTTAACCTCGGGACTAGCGGGGGGCCACGGCTCCTACAATGAGCAGTTCTTC
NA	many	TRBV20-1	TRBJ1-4	CSARVQDWGRTNEKLFF	TGCAGTGCTAGAGTCCAGGATTGGGGCAGAACTAATGAAAAACTGTTTTTT
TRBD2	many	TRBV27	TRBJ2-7	CASSQLGLAGGNEQYF	TGTGCCAGCAGCCAACTGGGACTAGCGGGAGGGAACGAGCAGTACTTC
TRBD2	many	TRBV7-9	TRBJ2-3	CASSFGSGTSGLTDTQYF	TGTGCCAGCAGCTTTGGGTCGGGGACTAGCGGCCTCACAGATACGCAGTATTTT
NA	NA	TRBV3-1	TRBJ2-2	CASSFGVAGELFF	TGTGCCAGCAGCTTTGGGGTAGCCGGGGAGCTGTTTTTT
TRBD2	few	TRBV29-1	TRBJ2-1	CSVVGLAYQDEQFF	TGCAGCGTTGTTGGACTAGCGTATCAGGATGAGCAGTTCTTC
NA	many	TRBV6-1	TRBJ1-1	CASSRGGTTTEAFF	TGTGCCAGCAGCCGAGGCGGGACGACAACTGAAGCTTTCTTT